These 5 T cell receptor beta chains came from one sample sequenced in a study of T cell responses to AZD1222 COVID-19 vaccine. Using immunoSEQ multiplex PCR, the repertoire was profiled, and TCRdb retains in-frame clones only, with some absent. The sample holds roughly 99,000 clones, about nine tenths seen once. This sample comprised peripheral blood, obtained 28 days after the second AZD1222 dose. Receptors originate from an adult who received the AZD1222 COVID-19 vaccine.

The rearrangement joins TRBV11-2 to TRBJ2-7, with D tentatively TRBD1 (6 bases). CDR1 is SGHAT and CDR2 is FQNNGV in the germline V gene. This CDR3 is 13 amino acids long. Trimming took 6 bases from V and 5 from J, leaving 14 bases between them. CDR3 loop: CASSTYRVHEQYF. CDR3 coding DNA: TGTGCCAGCAGTACATACAGGGTCCACGAGCAGTACTTC.

The chain couples TRBV5-5 to TRBJ1-5, with 8 bases lining up with TRBD1. The germline V gene has CDR1 SGHKS and CDR2 YYEKEE (reference sequence). V was pared by 3 bases and J by 0 bases, with 2 bases of the junction left unmatched. CDR3 length: 15 amino acids. CDR3 nucleotides: TGTGCCAGCAGCTGGGGACAGGTTAGCAATCAGCCCCAGCATTTT. The encoded protein is CASSWGQVSNQPQHF.

The chain carries TRBV7-6 and TRBJ2-7, with a possible D match to TRBD1 (5 bases). Looked up from germline, CDR1 is SGHVS and CDR2 is FNYEAQ. V dropped 4 bases and J dropped 3 bases, with 13 bases sitting between them. The CDR3 loop spans 14 amino acids. The CDR3 here is CASSSRNTGYEQYF. CDR3 bases: TGTGCCAGCAGCTCGAGAAATACAGGCTACGAGCAGTACTTC.

The rearrangement links TRBV2 to TRBJ2-6; D remains unclear. Deletions cut 5 bases from V and 4 bases from J, with 12 bases between. The germline V gene has CDR1 SNHLY and CDR2 FYNNEI. CDR3 size: 15 residues. For the CDR3, the DNA is TGTGCCAGCAGTAAGGTTGACTCCGGGGCCAACGTCCTGACTTTC. This translates into CASSKVDSGANVLTF.

The rearrangement uses TRBV5-6 and TRBJ1-1; 9 bases map to TRBD1. Germline values: CDR1 SGHDT, CDR2 YYEEEE. CDR3 length: 16 residues. The ends lost 4 bases at V and 4 bases at J; junction bases unmatched: 11. Written as DNA, the CDR3 is TGTGCCAGCAGCCAGGACAGGGGCGGAAATGTCACTGAAGCTTTCTTT. Translated, it gives CASSQDRGGNVTEAFF.